This is a list of T cell receptor beta chains from one sample in a study of T cells in Graves' hyperthyroidism and ophthalmopathy. One entry per CDR3 protein, called by TCRdb with MiXCR from the multiplex PCR reads. The sample contains about 400,000 distinct CDR3 sequences, around 15% of which appear only once. The sample comprised blood. These receptor sequences come from a man between 18 and 35 years old with Graves' ophthalmopathy. The CDR3 runs from the conserved cysteine through the conserved F or W. Each record gives: clone size, D gene, J gene, V gene, CDR3 DNA, CDR3 protein. A D gene is named only where the DNA matches it firmly. Expanded clones get a size class; other rows say once, few or many, or leave the size out.

size: .
D: TRBD2
J: TRBJ2-7
V: TRBV13
DNA: TGTGCCAGCAGCCTAGCGGGAGGGCCCGAGCAGTACTTC
CDR3: CASSLAGGPEQYF

size: few
D: TRBD1
J: TRBJ1-2
V: TRBV5-1
DNA: TGCGCCAGCAGCTCCTGGACAGGGAGCTATGGCTACACCTTC
CDR3: CASSSWTGSYGYTF

size: many
D: TRBD1
J: TRBJ1-4
V: TRBV27
DNA: TGTGCCAGCAGTCCTATTATGGGGGGACAGGGCCATGAAAAACTGTTTTTT
CDR3: CASSPIMGGQGHEKLFF

size: many
D: .
J: TRBJ1-1
V: TRBV6-6
DNA: TGTGCCAGCAGTTACTTGGGGCTCGACACTGAAGCTTTCTTT
CDR3: CASSYLGLDTEAFF

size: few
D: TRBD1
J: TRBJ1-6
V: TRBV10-3
DNA: TGTGCCATGGGGACAGGGGAAAATTCACCCCTCCACTTT
CDR3: CAMGTGENSPLHF

size: .
D: .
J: TRBJ1-2
V: TRBV19
DNA: TGTGCCAGTAGAGAATCCAGGGTCCTAGTCGAAAGCTACACCTTC
CDR3: CASRESRVLVESYTF

size: many
D: .
J: TRBJ2-3
V: TRBV24-1
DNA: TGTGCCACCGGGCAAGGGGGACTCACAGATACGCAGTATTTT
CDR3: CATGQGGLTDTQYF

size: .
D: .
J: TRBJ2-1
V: TRBV27
DNA: TGTGCCAGCAGTTTTCGGGGTCTCGAGCAGTTCTTC
CDR3: CASSFRGLEQFF

size: .
D: .
J: TRBJ2-1
V: TRBV27
DNA: TGTGCCAGCAGTAAACAGGGTGCTGTAAATGAGCAGTTCTTC
CDR3: CASSKQGAVNEQFF

size: many
D: .
J: TRBJ2-5
V: TRBV5-1
DNA: TGCGCCAGCAGCTTGCCGGACCAAGAGACCCAGTACTTC
CDR3: CASSLPDQETQYF

size: many
D: .
J: TRBJ2-1
V: TRBV18
DNA: TGTGCCAGCTCCCCAGACAGGAGCTACAATGAGCAGTTCTTC
CDR3: CASSPDRSYNEQFF

size: .
D: .
J: TRBJ1-4
V: TRBV4-1
DNA: TGCGCCAGCAGCCAAGTTGAGGTGGGGAAGGAAAAACTGTTTTTT
CDR3: CASSQVEVGKEKLFF

size: few
D: TRBD1
J: TRBJ2-7
V: TRBV24-1
DNA: TGTGCCACCAGTGACCTACAGGGGTACGAGCAGTACTTC
CDR3: CATSDLQGYEQYF

size: many
D: .
J: TRBJ2-3
V: TRBV7-8
DNA: TGTGCCAGCAGCTCCGACATCGGAGAGCAAACAGATACGCAGTATTTT
CDR3: CASSSDIGEQTDTQYF

size: many
D: .
J: TRBJ2-1
V: TRBV7-9
DNA: TGTGCCAGCAGCTTAGTGCCAGGGCCATACAATGAGCAGTTCTTC
CDR3: CASSLVPGPYNEQFF

size: many
D: TRBD1
J: TRBJ1-5
V: TRBV19
DNA: TGTGCCAGTAGTGTCTACCGGGACAGGGCAGTTCAGCCCCAGCATTTT
CDR3: CASSVYRDRAVQPQHF

size: many
D: .
J: TRBJ2-2
V: TRBV12-3/TRBV12-4
DNA: TGTGCCAGCATCGACAGCTCCTTCACCGGGGAGCTGTTTTTT
CDR3: CASIDSSFTGELFF

size: .
D: TRBD1
J: TRBJ2-2
V: TRBV3-1
DNA: TGTGCCCACGGACAGGGGACCACCGGGGAGCTGTTTTTT
CDR3: CAHGQGTTGELFF

size: few
D: TRBD2
J: TRBJ2-3
V: TRBV27
DNA: TGTGCCACTATTAGCGGGAGGGGAGATTATACGCAGTATTTT
CDR3: CATISGRGDYTQYF

size: .
D: .
J: TRBJ1-1
V: TRBV2
DNA: TGTGCCACCAAGCTTGGGGCGAACACTGAAGCTTTCTTT
CDR3: CATKLGANTEAFF

size: many
D: .
J: TRBJ1-2
V: TRBV20-1
DNA: TGCAGTGCTAGGGGGACAACTACTTCCTATGGCTACACCTTC
CDR3: CSARGTTTSYGYTF

size: .
D: TRBD1
J: TRBJ2-4
V: TRBV7-2
DNA: TGTGCCAGCAGCCCGGGACAGACAAACATTCAGTACTTC
CDR3: CASSPGQTNIQYF

size: many
D: TRBD2
J: TRBJ2-3
V: TRBV18
DNA: TGTGCCAGCTCAGTCCCTAGCGGGGCGTCAGATACGCAGTATTTT
CDR3: CASSVPSGASDTQYF

size: many
D: .
J: TRBJ2-5
V: TRBV11-2
DNA: TGTGCCAGCAGAGACGGGAACCGGGAGACCCAGTACTTC
CDR3: CASRDGNRETQYF

size: many
D: TRBD2
J: TRBJ2-1
V: TRBV5-1
DNA: TGCGCCAGCGGAATAACGGGGGGTTCCTACAATGAGCAGTTCTTC
CDR3: CASGITGGSYNEQFF

size: many
D: .
J: TRBJ2-5
V: TRBV5-5
DNA: TGTGCCAGCAGCGAAGACGGACAGCCGCAAGAGACCCAGTACTTC
CDR3: CASSEDGQPQETQYF

size: .
D: .
J: TRBJ2-3
V: TRBV29-1
DNA: TGCAGCGTTGTGGGGGGGCTTGCAGATACGCAGTATTTT
CDR3: CSVVGGLADTQYF